This T cell receptor beta chain was profiled in a study of OX40 agonist ivuxolimab in advanced cancers. As regards this clone: Antigen unknown.

Notes on the study in general: With doses of 0.1 to 3.0 mg/kg, CD4+ and CD8+ blood T cells had undergone clonal expansion by week 6. In the 0.1-3.0 mg/kg groups, partial responders showed among the lowest expansion.

The data were produced by immunoSEQ multiplex PCR, yet TCRdb's version contains in-frame clones alone and is incomplete. The sample lists tens of thousands of clones; 87% were seen once. Blood got drawn at baseline, again on cycle 4 day 1, and then on cycle 7 day 1. J was trimmed by 5 bases and V by 6 bases; bases with no gene match: 6. Germline CDR1 MNHEY, CDR2 SVGAGI. This CDR3 is built from 13 residues. Sequencing used CD4+ or CD8+ T cells sorted from blood, obtained in a trial of the OX40 agonist ivuxolimab. The TCR was taken from an adult with an advanced solid tumor such as melanoma, head and neck, liver or kidney cancer. The chain is built from TRBV6-5 and TRBJ1-1; 7 nucleotides align to TRBD1. CDR3 residues: CASRNRGETEAFF. The CDR3 DNA sequence: TGTGCCAGCAGAAACAGGGGTGAAACTGAAGCTTTCTTT.